The 5 T cell receptor beta chains below all came from one sample that was sequenced in a study of technical replicates of blood from a few donors. Sequenced by immunoSEQ multiplex PCR; TCRdb stores in-frame clones only, minus some. Of about 44,000 clones listed, 96% were seen once; the top ten hold around 0.35%. Material: T cells isolated from PBMCs. Receptors originate from a human donor in good health.

CDR3 in DNA: TGTGCCAGCAGTGCGGTCTCCCTGAGGGCTTTCTTT. Translation: CASSAVSLRAFF. The rearrangement joins TRBV6-1 to TRBJ1-1, with no clear D. Germline loops: CDR1 MNHNS, CDR2 SASEGT. This CDR3 contains 12 residues. Trimming stripped 4 bases from V and 11 bases from J, with 14 bases between.

This rearrangement joins TRBV27 to TRBJ1-5; 11 positions match TRBD1. CDR1 is MNHEY and CDR2 is SMNVEV in the germline V gene (reference sequence). The CDR3 length is 14 residues. V shed 4 bases, J shed 6 bases, and the junction held 2 bases outside the gene matches. The CDR3 nucleotides are TGTGCCAGCAGTTGGACAGGGGGCTTTCAGCCCCAGCATTTT. It encodes CASSWTGGFQPQHF.

The chain recombines TRBV11-3 with TRBJ2-7, with 12 positions matching TRBD2. The CDR3 loop spans 19 amino acids. Looked up from germline, CDR1 is SGHNT and CDR2 is YENEEA. Trimming took 4 bases from V and 2 from J; bases not matched to a gene: 15. The CDR3 DNA reads as TGTGCCAGCAGCTCTCGCTCTCTAGCGGGAGGGGGGAACGCCTACGAGCAGTACTTC. It translates to CASSSRSLAGGGNAYEQYF.

This clone was counted once. The CDR3, as DNA: TGTGCCAGCGGGACAGGGGCTAATGAAAAACTGTTTTTT. This codes for CASGTGANEKLFF. V usage is TRBV28 and J usage is TRBJ1-4; TRBD1 agrees at 10 bases. V lost 8 bases, J lost 3 bases, and 0 bases stayed unmatched. Germline loops: CDR1 MDHEN, CDR2 SYDVKM. This CDR3 is 13 amino acids long.

The genes are TRBV5-4 and TRBJ2-5; 12 nucleotides match TRBD2. V dropped 6 bases and J dropped 2; count of bases not matched to a gene: 5. CDR3 length: 15 residues. Germline CDR1 and CDR2: SGHNT and YYREEE (reference sequence). The CDR3 here is CASKPGLAGQETQYF. In DNA form, the CDR3 reads TGTGCCAGCAAACCGGGACTAGCGGGTCAAGAGACCCAGTACTTC.